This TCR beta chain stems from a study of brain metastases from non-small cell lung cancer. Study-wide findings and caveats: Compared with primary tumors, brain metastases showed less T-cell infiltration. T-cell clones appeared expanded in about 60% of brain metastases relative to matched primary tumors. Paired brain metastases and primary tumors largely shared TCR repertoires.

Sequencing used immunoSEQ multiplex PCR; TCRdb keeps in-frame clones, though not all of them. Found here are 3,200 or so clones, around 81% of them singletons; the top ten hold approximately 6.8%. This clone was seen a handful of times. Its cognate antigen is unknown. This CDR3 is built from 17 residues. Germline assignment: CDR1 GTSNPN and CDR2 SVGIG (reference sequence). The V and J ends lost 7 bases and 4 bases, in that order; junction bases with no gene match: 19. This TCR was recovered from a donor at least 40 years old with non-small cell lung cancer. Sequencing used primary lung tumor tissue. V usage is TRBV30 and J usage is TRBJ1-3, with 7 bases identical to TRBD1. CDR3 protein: CAFSTGTVTYLGNTIYF. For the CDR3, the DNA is TGTGCCTTTTCGACAGGGACCGTCACATATCTCGGAAACACCATATATTTT. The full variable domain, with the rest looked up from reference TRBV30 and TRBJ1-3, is SQTIHQWPATLVQPVGSPLSLECTVEGTSNPNLYWYRQAAGRGLQLLFYSVGIGQISSEVPQNLSASRPQDRQFILSSKKLLLSDSGFYLCAFSTGTVTYLGNTIYFGEGSWLTVV.